The 32 T cell receptor beta chains reported below all come from one sample, sequenced in a study of control samples from healthy donors and cancer patients. Some clones are missing from TCRdb's copy, which holds only in-frame ones; the method was immunoSEQ multiplex PCR. The repertoire holds 120,000 or so clones, around 92% seen once, with approximately 0.58% in the top ten. The sequenced sample was PBMCs. The receptors derive from a man aged 80 or over with head and neck cancer.

The chain recombines TRBV5-1 with TRBJ2-7; TRBD1 matches at 11 bases. Trimming cost V 1 base and J 4 bases; bases outside gene matches: 7. The CDR3 is made up of 16 amino acids. CDR1 SGHRS and CDR2 YFSETQ come from the germline V gene. The CDR3 coding sequence is TGCGCCAGCAGCTTGACCGGACAGGGGGCGTATTACGAGCAGTACTTC. It translates to CASSLTGQGAYYEQYF.

Note on this clone: At one boundary the junction diverges from the germline segment, which might be a read error. The chain joins TRBV7-9 to TRBJ1-5; 8 bases match TRBD1. CDR3 length equals 14 residues. The germline CDR1 and CDR2 sequences are SEHNR and FQNEAQ (reference sequence). The CDR3 DNA sequence: TGTGCCAGCGACCGGGGGACAGGCAATGAGCCCCAGCATTTT. Encoded protein: CASDRGTGNEPQHF.

The genes are TRBV30 and TRBJ2-4; perhaps TRBD2 as D (5 bases). The CDR3 consists of 15 residues. Trimming cost V 5 bases and J 0 bases, with 14 bases left between them. Germline CDR1 is GTSNPN and CDR2 is SVGIG (reference sequence). The CDR3: CAWEGSSLAKNIQYF. In DNA, the CDR3 is TGTGCCTGGGAGGGCAGCTCTCTAGCCAAAAACATTCAGTACTTC.

This rearrangement joins TRBV27 to TRBJ1-5; 8 bases map to TRBD1. With V trimmed by 6 bases and J by 6 bases, 7 bases remained unmatched. Germline lookup yields CDR1 MNHEY and CDR2 SMNVEV (reference sequence). This CDR3 spans 14 amino acids. CDR3: CASRLGQGGQPQHF. CDR3 sequence (DNA): TGTGCCAGCAGACTAGGACAGGGTGGTCAGCCCCAGCATTTT.

V and J are TRBV10-3 and TRBJ2-1; TRBD1 is a possible D gene (7 bases). Germline V gives CDR1 ENHRY, CDR2 SYGVKD. Trimming pared 5 bases from V and 9 bases from J, leaving 29 bases between. The CDR3 totals 18 residues. The CDR3 region has the DNA TGTGCCATCAGTAAACAGGGGCTACCGGGAGCAGGGGTGGGTGAGCAGTTCTTC. It translates to CAISKQGLPGAGVGEQFF.

CDR3 sequence (DNA): TGTGCCAGCAGCTTAATGGGGGGGGGCGTGTTCTTC. It specifies CASSLMGGGVFF. The rearrangement uses TRBV11-3 and TRBJ2-1; perhaps TRBD2 as D (7 bases). The germline V and J ends were trimmed by 2 bases and 15 bases, with 14 bases remaining between them. CDR3 length equals 12 residues. Looked up from germline, CDR1 is SGHNT and CDR2 is YENEEA.

The chain uses TRBV7-8 and TRBJ2-5; D not resolved. The V end was cut by 5 bases, the J end by 5 bases, with 9 bases between. The CDR3 totals 12 residues. CDR1 SGHVS and CDR2 FQNEAQ come from the germline V gene. CDR3 residues: CASSPPGETQYF. CDR3 in DNA: TGTGCCAGCAGCCCCCCCGGGGAGACCCAGTACTTC.

This clone was recorded only once. The V gene is TRBV6-1, the J gene TRBJ1-1, with 8 bases that match TRBD1. The CDR3 runs to 13 residues. J was trimmed by 4 bases and V by 3 bases; bases with no gene match: 1. Per germline, CDR1 MNHNS and CDR2 SASEGT. The CDR3 DNA is TGTGCCAGCAGTGACAGGGGGCTCACTGAAGCTTTCTTT. Translating gives CASSDRGLTEAFF.

The rearrangement uses TRBV2 and TRBJ2-7; the D gene is possibly TRBD1 (6 bases). The germline V gene has CDR1 SNHLY and CDR2 FYNNEI. CDR3 length equals 18 residues. Between the trimmed V and J ends, which lost 4 bases and 5 bases, there was a span of 27 bases. The chain's CDR3 is CASSVGPQGTGLRNEQYF. The DNA for the CDR3 is TGTGCCAGCAGTGTGGGTCCTCAGGGTACAGGGCTAAGGAACGAGCAGTACTTC.

The J gene is TRBJ1-2, the V gene TRBV5-1, with D tentatively TRBD1 (5 bases). The germline CDR1 and CDR2 sequences are SGHRS and YFSETQ. With 2 bases removed from V and 4 bases from J, the gap between germline ends came to 9 bases. The CDR3 has 13 amino acids. CDR3 protein: CASSFGAVYGYTF. The CDR3 region has the DNA TGCGCCAGCAGCTTTGGGGCTGTCTATGGCTACACCTTC.

The chain combines TRBV3-1 (or the pseudogene TRBV3-2) with TRBJ2-3; D is uncertain. The CDR3 covers 12 residues. Trimming removed 4 bases from V and 4 bases from J, with 6 bases in between. Germline CDR1 and CDR2: LGHDT and YNNKEL (reference sequence). CDR3 DNA sequence: TGTGCCAGCAGCCCGCGGCCAGATACGCAGTATTTT. Amino acid sequence: CASSPRPDTQYF.

The V and J genes are TRBV19 and TRBJ2-1; 8 nucleotides align to TRBD1. This CDR3 is 14 amino acids long. Trimming at V came to 5 bases and at J to 9 bases, leaving 9 bases not matched to a gene. Germline CDR1 LNHDA, CDR2 SQIVND (reference sequence). The DNA for the CDR3 is TGTGCCAGTAGTCCGCGTCAGGGGGCAGGTGAGCAGTTCTTC. This codes for CASSPRQGAGEQFF.

The V call is TRBV7-2, the J call TRBJ2-1; 7 nucleotides match TRBD2. The germline CDR1 and CDR2 sequences are SGHTA and FQGNSA. V lost 7 bases and J lost 2; bases outside the gene matches: 8. CDR3 length equals 15 residues. CDR3 residues: CASIQLGGAYNEQFF. CDR3 in DNA: TGTGCCAGCATCCAGCTGGGGGGGGCCTACAATGAGCAGTTCTTC.

This sequence joins TRBV4-1 and TRBJ2-7; 14 bases are shared with TRBD2. Germline lookup yields CDR1 MGHRA and CDR2 YSYEKL. Trimming took 4 bases from V and 6 from J; bases not matched to a gene: 5. The CDR3 has 15 residues. CDR3 in amino acids: CASSPGLAGVSEQYF. The CDR3 DNA reads as TGCGCCAGCAGCCCGGGACTAGCGGGAGTAAGCGAGCAGTACTTC.

The chain joins TRBV12-1 to TRBJ1-5; the table names TRBD1, a call not compared with the DNA. TRBV12-1 constitutes a pseudogene. The CDR3 is 15 residues long. In DNA, the CDR3 is TGTGCCAGCAGCCGTAGGACATATAGCAATCAGCCCCAGCATTTT. This gives the protein CASSRRTYSNQPQHF.

The chain carries TRBV10-3 and TRBJ2-5; 10 bases align to TRBD1. The CDR3 spans 13 residues. The germline CDR1 and CDR2 sequences are ENHRY and SYGVKD. In DNA, the CDR3 is TGTGCAGCGGGACAGGGGCGTGGGGAGACCCAGTACTTC. This translates into CAAGQGRGETQYF.

V usage is TRBV18 and J usage is TRBJ2-5; either TRBD1 or TRBD2 may fit D (5 bases each). The V end lost 3 bases, the J end lost 1 base, and 21 bases lay between the germline ends. Germline V gene lookup returns CDR1 KGHSH and CDR2 LQKENI. The CDR3 length is 18 residues. DNA for the CDR3: TGTGCCAGCTCACCCTACCAGGAGGCTTTCCAGGGCCAAGAGACCCAGTACTTC. As protein: CASSPYQEAFQGQETQYF.

The V gene is TRBV18, the J gene TRBJ1-5, with 8 bases matching TRBD1. V was clipped by 3 bases and J by 7 bases; unmatched bases: 2. Germline CDR1 reads KGHSH; CDR2 reads LQKENI. The CDR3 contains 13 residues. The CDR3 DNA follows: TGTGCCAGCTCACCGGACAGGGAACAGCCCCAGCATTTT. Residues: CASSPDREQPQHF.

The rearrangement joins TRBV9 to TRBJ1-2; D perhaps matches TRBD1 (5 bases). The V gene lost 0 bases and the J gene lost 0 bases, with 12 bases spanning the gap. Germline CDR1 reads SGDLS; CDR2 reads YYNGEE. The CDR3 sequence is 16 residues long. Here the CDR3 DNA reads TGTGCCAGCAGCGTAGATCTCAGGGCTCCTAACTATGGCTACACCTTC. It encodes CASSVDLRAPNYGYTF.

This chain joins TRBV5-1 and TRBJ2-3; a possible D gene is TRBD2 (5 bases). The germline V and J ends were trimmed by 0 bases and 4 bases, with 12 bases remaining between them. CDR3 length: 15 residues. Germline V gene data show CDR1 as SGHRS and CDR2 as YFSETQ. The CDR3 DNA reads TGCGCCAGCAGCTTGGGGGGAATCGGGGCAGATACGCAGTATTTT. It codes for CASSLGGIGADTQYF.

The rearrangement joins TRBV10-3 to TRBJ1-2; no firm D call. The CDR3 sequence is 14 residues long. Germline V gene lookup returns CDR1 ENHRY and CDR2 SYGVKD. Trimming shortened V by 3 bases and J by 0 bases, and 8 bases separated the two germline ends. The CDR3 nucleotides read TGTGCCATCAGTGACGGCGGAGCTAACTATGGCTACACCTTC. Translated: CAISDGGANYGYTF.

In the case of this clone: A junction boundary mismatches the germline segment, possibly from a read error. The chain links TRBV4-3 to TRBJ1-1; no definite D call. Per germline, CDR1 LGHNA and CDR2 YSLEER. The CDR3 loop spans 14 amino acids. The CDR3 DNA reads as TGCGCCAGCAGCCAAGCCTCCGGAGGACGTCTCATACTCTTT. Protein sequence: CASSQASGGRLILF.

The chain combines TRBV9 with TRBJ1-3; D not certain. Trimming pared 0 bases from V and 2 bases from J, leaving 6 bases between. The CDR3 runs to 14 residues. Germline V CDR1 and CDR2: SGDLS, YYNGEE. CDR3 sequence reads: CASSVAAAGNTIYF. For the CDR3, the DNA is TGTGCCAGCAGCGTAGCGGCGGCTGGAAACACCATATATTTT.

The J gene is TRBJ2-7, the V gene TRBV18, with TRBD2 matching over 8 bases. The CDR3 sequence is 15 residues long. Germline loops: CDR1 KGHSH, CDR2 LQKENI. V was pared by 4 bases and J by 2 bases, with 7 bases of the junction left unmatched. CDR3 sequence: CASSQSGGLAYEQYF. The CDR3 DNA reads TGTGCCAGCTCACAATCGGGAGGGCTTGCCTACGAGCAGTACTTC.

The chain recombines TRBV5-4 with TRBJ2-3; 14 positions agree with TRBD2. Germline V gene sequence: CDR1 SGHNT, CDR2 YYREEE (reference sequence). V was clipped by 0 bases and J by 2 bases; unmatched bases: 2. The CDR3 contains 17 residues. The CDR3 DNA sequence: TGTGCCAGCAGCTTGGGGGGACTAGCGGGAGACACAGATACGCAGTATTTT. This codes for CASSLGGLAGDTDTQYF.

The rearrangement links TRBV18 to TRBJ2-5; TRBD2 agrees at 8 bases. Trimming at V came to 6 bases and at J to 2 bases, leaving 14 bases not matched to a gene. This CDR3 comprises 17 residues. Germline V CDR1 and CDR2: KGHSH, LQKENI. CDR3 loop: CASSRRVPREVQETQYF. As DNA, the CDR3 is TGTGCCAGCTCCCGGAGGGTACCGCGGGAGGTTCAAGAGACCCAGTACTTC.

The rearrangement links TRBV24-1 to TRBJ1-1; D possibly corresponds to TRBD1 (5 bases). This CDR3 has 15 residues. Trimming left V 0 bases short and J 4 bases short, with 11 bases between. CDR1 is KGHDR and CDR2 is SFDVKD in the germline V gene. The CDR3 DNA reads TGTGCCACCAGTGATTTGCAGGGCGGGGGCACTGAAGCTTTCTTT. Its protein is CATSDLQGGGTEAFF.

The gene calls are TRBV5-1 and TRBJ1-2, with D perhaps matching TRBD1 (5 bases). Germline values: CDR1 SGHRS, CDR2 YFSETQ. V was clipped by 4 bases and J by 7 bases, with 17 bases between them. This CDR3 comprises 14 residues. CDR3 nucleotide sequence: TGCGCCAGCAGCGGGGGACCACAGCAGGGTGGCTACACCTTC. Translation: CASSGGPQQGGYTF. The whole variable domain, filled in from reference TRBV5-1 and TRBJ1-2, reads KAGVTQTPRYLIKTRGQQVTLSCSPISGHRSVSWYQQTPGQGLQFLFEYFSETQRNKGNFPGRFSGRQFSNSRSEMNVSTLELGDSALYLCASSGGPQQGGYTFGSGTRLTVV.

J is TRBJ2-1 and V is TRBV27; 11 positions match TRBD2. The junction had 9 bases not matched to a gene; V was cut back by 2 bases and J by 0 bases. The CDR3 sequence is 19 residues long. The germline V gene has CDR1 MNHEY and CDR2 SMNVEV (reference sequence). The CDR3 DNA reads TGTGCCAGCAGTTTAAAGGGACTAGCGGATCTAAGCTCCTACAATGAGCAGTTCTTC. Encoded protein: CASSLKGLADLSSYNEQFF.

The chain joins TRBV18 to TRBJ2-1; D not resolved. CDR1 is KGHSH, CDR2 LQKENI, per germline. Trimming took off 1 base at V and 0 bases at J, with 7 bases between the two ends. This CDR3 has 15 amino acids. CDR3: CASSPHANSYNEQFF. In DNA, the CDR3 is TGTGCCAGCTCACCACACGCTAACTCCTACAATGAGCAGTTCTTC. The full variable domain, completed using reference TRBV18 and TRBJ2-1, is NAGVMQNPRHLVRRRGQEARLRCSPMKGHSHVYWYRQLPEEGLKFMVYLQKENIIDESGMPKERFSAEFPKEGPSILRIQQVVRGDSAAYFCASSPHANSYNEQFFGPGTRLTVL.

The CDR3 DNA is TGTGCCAGCAGTGTCTACAGGCCCCAGGGAAATTCACCCCTCCACTTT. Protein sequence: CASSVYRPQGNSPLHF. This chain connects TRBV6-1 to TRBJ1-6, with TRBD1 as a possible D gene (5 bases). Germline V gene sequence: CDR1 MNHNS, CDR2 SASEGT. Trimming removed 4 bases from V and 7 bases from J, with 17 bases in between. This CDR3 spans 16 amino acids.

This chain links TRBV19 with TRBJ1-5; weak D call: TRBD1 (6 bases). The CDR3 sequence is 13 residues long. Germline CDR1 reads LNHDA; CDR2 reads SQIVND (reference sequence). Trimming took off 11 bases at V and 7 bases at J, with 18 bases between the two ends. The CDR3 loop is CAVRGTGLQPQHF. The CDR3 DNA follows: TGTGCCGTTAGGGGAACAGGGCTACAGCCCCAGCATTTT.